This T cell receptor beta chain was retrieved from a study of cytomegalovirus exposure and HLA in healthy donors. Notes on the study in general: The study found most TCR sequences rare, yet found some public TCRs in many donors.

As concerns this clone: No antigen is known for it.

Use of 60 Vbeta and 13 Jbeta primers characterized the PCR. The method was immunoSEQ multiplex PCR; TCRdb's version includes in-frame clones alone and lacks a portion of them. The data show about 110,000 clones, 75% to 90% seen once. Germline loops: CDR1 KGHSH, CDR2 LQKENI. Trimming removed 2 bases at V and 1 base at J, with 9 bases between. The CDR3 is 15 amino acids. The sample taken for sequencing was PBMCs. V usage is TRBV18 and J usage is TRBJ2-1; D uncertain. The TCR was taken from a man aged 45-60 years in good health and CMV-seronegative. In nucleotides, the CDR3 is TGTGCCAGCTCACCAATAGCCCCGTCCTACAATGAGCAGTTCTTC. Protein: CASSPIAPSYNEQFF.